This TCR beta chain was sequenced in a study of T cell responses to AZD1222 COVID-19 vaccine listed by TCRdb under 2021. Context from the whole study: Because spike-specific TCR depth and breadth did not differ between the two schedules, AZD1222 recipients who got a second dose at roughly 4 weeks were pooled with those who got a second dose at roughly 12 weeks. TCR sequencing was performed for roughly 250 trial participants, of whom around 200 were given two doses of AZD1222 and around 25 were given two doses of MenACWY control vaccine. Trial participants were enrolled by age into 18-55, 56-69 and 70-plus year subgroups, with roughly 150, 30 and 60 TCR-sequenced participants respectively.

The CDR3 regions of human TCRbeta chains were subjected to immunosequencing. As for how the authors treated the data: TCRs in the repertoires were matched against a reference library of SARS-CoV-2-specific TCRs that had been generated with the MIRA antigen-specificity platform. Breadth was defined as the fraction of unique TCRs that were SARS-CoV-2-associated, and depth was defined as the fraction of total T cells that were SARS-CoV-2-associated. Using the MIRA data, each spike-specific TCR was mapped to the spike region that the TCR reacts to and placed in a CD4 or CD8 class. Log10-transformed breadth and depth values were compared by one-way ANOVA with Sidak's multiple comparisons tests. TCRdb took over this immuneACCESS table, retaining in-frame rearrangements with V and J assigned. Such tables are incomplete; in checked studies, under half of the missing clones stem from an unresolved V gene, and the remainder is unexplained. V and J calls plus clone size are reproduced from that table; the DNA served to infer D and trimming. The sample yields over 60,000 clones; around 86% were counted once. Approximately 25% of the sample is in the top ten clones.

Of note for this clone: This receptor's antigen is unknown. The sample holds no much larger clone one base away, and base qualities are not on file.

Interpreted using the paper, the time point label stands for: baseline before first vaccination. Vaccinee samples were obtained from the UK trials COV001 and COV002, which included a single-blind randomized controlled phase 2/3 trial of AZD1222 (ChAdOx1 nCoV-19) in healthy adults. Trial participant PBMC samples were collected at day 0 and day 28 after the second dose for TCRbeta chain sequencing. The paper's findings and limits, for the study overall: CD4 TCRs associated with the vaccine covered the entire spike protein, and the dominant responses were in regions 160-218 and 743-854. Because no day 14 peak-response samples were available, the repertoires could be characterized only after the peak T cell response. Nearly half of unique spike-specific TCRs reportedly recognized epitopes outside regions mutated in the B.1.351 and B.1.1.7 variants. Spike-specific TCR breadth and depth rose significantly after two AZD1222 doses compared with day 0 and with MenACWY recipients. Only five or six AZD1222 recipients were SARS-CoV-2 seropositive at baseline, limiting conclusions about previously exposed vaccinees. Participants were mostly white British, with more females than males. The authors suggested clonal diversity may have been underestimated. In the small 56-69-year group, the increase in depth fell short of significance, most likely because of low power.

V gives up 4 bases and J gives up 2 bases, and the segment between their germline ends measures 5 bases. The CDR3 sequence holds 11 residues, the cysteine and phenylalanine included. The read is trimmed to its CDR3 DNA, 33 bases read in frame from base 1. Per the germline V gene (reference sequence), DFQATT is the CDR1 and SNEGSKA is the CDR2. The sequence was obtained from an adult in good health. The source was peripheral blood, collected on day 0 of AZD1222 vaccination. The V and J genes are TRBV20-1 and TRBJ1-2, with the D gene not confidently named. The CDR3 protein is CSATGNYGYTF. The nucleotide sequence reads as follows: TGCAGTGCTACGGGAAACTATGGCTACACCTTC.